These T cell receptor beta chains were read from a single sample in a study of blood T cell repertoires in COVID-19. Repertoires were generated with immunoSEQ multiplex PCR, while TCRdb's copy carries only in-frame clones and drops some. There are about 170,000 clones in the sample; more than 90% occur only once, and 0.53% lies in the top ten. Sequencing input: peripheral blood. Every receptor here comes from a man in his forties or fifties with acute or convalescent COVID-19. Each CDR3 is given with its conserved first and last residue. A D gene is named only where the DNA matches it firmly. Rows may omit the clone size; those that give it use once, few, many or a size class.

V gene	D gene	clone size	J gene	CDR3 DNA	CDR3 protein
TRBV28	-	-	TRBJ1-5	TGTGCCAGCAGTTTGTCAGGGGCGAGCAATCAGCCCCAGCATTTT	CASSLSGASNQPQHF
TRBV24-1	TRBD1	-	TRBJ2-3	TGTGCCACCAGAAAGACAGGGTCCAGCACAGATACGCAGTATTTT	CATRKTGSSTDTQYF
TRBV2	TRBD1	-	TRBJ1-1	TGTGCCAGCAGTAATGGACAGGGGGCTGAAGCTTTCTTT	CASSNGQGAEAFF
TRBV18	-	-	TRBJ2-2	TGTGCCAGCTCACCACCTCTTCGCAGGGACACCGGGGAGCTGTTTTTT	CASSPPLRRDTGELFF
TRBV19	TRBD1	-	TRBJ1-5	TGTGCCAGTAGTTCAACCGGGACAGCTTTTCGATCGAGCAATCAGCCCCAGCATTTT	CASSSTGTAFRSSNQPQHF
TRBV19	TRBD1	-	TRBJ1-2	TGTGCCAGTAGCCCTGACAGGGGAAGTTATGGCTACACCTTC	CASSPDRGSYGYTF
TRBV3-1/TRBV3-2	-	few	TRBJ2-3	TGTGCCAGCAGCCAGTATTCTTCGGGAGTAGTAGATACGCAGTATTTT	CASSQYSSGVVDTQYF
TRBV19	-	-	TRBJ2-2	TGTGCCAGTAGGCCCCGCGACAGTCCGACCGGGGAGCTGTTTTTT	CASRPRDSPTGELFF
TRBV5-1	TRBD1	-	TRBJ2-1	TGCGCCAGCAGACCTAGGCCCGGGACAGGGGACAATGAGCAGTTCTTC	CASRPRPGTGDNEQFF
TRBV11-2	-	-	TRBJ1-1	TGTGCCAGCAGCTTACCAGGGGCGAACACTGAAGCTTTCTTT	CASSLPGANTEAFF
TRBV30	TRBD1	-	TRBJ1-1	TGTGCCGCCCAACGGGACAGCCCGATTGGTTTCTTT	CAAQRDSPIGFF
TRBV10-3	-	-	TRBJ1-2	TGTGCCATCAGTGAGTCAGACAGCTATGGCTACACCTTC	CAISESDSYGYTF
TRBV28	TRBD1	-	TRBJ2-1	TGTGCCAGCACCCGGGACAGCTACAATGAGCAGTTCTTC	CASTRDSYNEQFF
TRBV15	-	once	TRBJ1-4	TGTGCCACCAGCAGAACAACCCGCCTTTTCAATGAAAAACTGTTTTTT	CATSRTTRLFNEKLFF
TRBV11-2	-	-	TRBJ2-3	TGTGCCAGCAGCTTAGTCCTCACTGGCGGCGCTAGCACAGATACGCAGTATTTT	CASSLVLTGGASTDTQYF
TRBV5-1	TRBD2	-	TRBJ2-3	TGCGCCAGCAGTCCCGGGACTAGCGGCGCAGATACGCAGTATTTT	CASSPGTSGADTQYF
TRBV7-3	-	-	TRBJ2-1	TGTGCCAGCAGCTTAAATAGCTACAATGAGCAGTTCTTC	CASSLNSYNEQFF
TRBV11-3	-	-	TRBJ2-2	TGTGCCAGCAGCCGGAGATCGAACACCGGGGAGCTGTTTTTT	CASSRRSNTGELFF
TRBV14	TRBD1	-	TRBJ1-2	TGTGCCAGCAGCCAAGATTCGGCAGGGGGTGGCTACACCTTC	CASSQDSAGGGYTF
TRBV6-1	-	-	TRBJ2-5	TGTGCCAGCAGTGGGTCAGATAAAGAGACCCAGTACTTC	CASSGSDKETQYF
TRBV10-3	-	-	TRBJ1-3	TGTGCCATCAAACAGAACTCTGGAAACACCATATATTTT	CAIKQNSGNTIYF
TRBV2	TRBD2	few	TRBJ2-2	TGTGCCAGCAGCCAGGAACCGGGACTAGCGACCGGGGAGCTGTTTTTT	CASSQEPGLATGELFF
TRBV20-1	TRBD2	-	TRBJ2-3	TGCAGTGCTAGTCGACTAGCGGGGTTGTACACAGATACGCAGTATTTT	CSASRLAGLYTDTQYF
TRBV5-4	-	-	TRBJ1-1	TGTGCCAGCAGCCCCCGTCGAGGTAACACTGAAGCTTTCTTT	CASSPRRGNTEAFF
TRBV5-1	TRBD2	-	TRBJ2-7	TGCGCCAGCAGCTTGGCGGGCCTAGCGGGAGGGTCCACGGTTCAGTACTTC	CASSLAGLAGGSTVQYF
TRBV11-2	-	-	TRBJ1-5	TGTGCCAGCAGCTTCCAACAATATCAGCCCCAGCATTTT	CASSFQQYQPQHF
TRBV29-1	TRBD2	-	TRBJ2-7	TGCAGCGCCGGGACTAGCGGGAGCGAGCAGTACTTC	CSAGTSGSEQYF
TRBV27	-	-	TRBJ1-2	TGTGCCAGCAGTTGGGGATGGGGGGACTATGGCTACACCTTC	CASSWGWGDYGYTF
TRBV19	TRBD2	-	TRBJ2-3	TGTGCCAGTAGCCCGACTAGCGGGTCCACAGATACGCAGTATTTT	CASSPTSGSTDTQYF
TRBV11-2	TRBD2	-	TRBJ2-7	TGTGCCAGCAGCTTAGATTGGGGAGGGGACGACTCCTACGAGCAGTACTTC	CASSLDWGGDDSYEQYF
TRBV4-3	-	-	TRBJ1-3	TGCGCCAGCAGCCAAATGTCAGCGGGTGGTCCTGGAAACACCATATATTTT	CASSQMSAGGPGNTIYF
TRBV19	-	-	TRBJ1-3	TGTGCCAGTACGTCCCTCGCAGACAGAGGAAACACCATATATTTT	CASTSLADRGNTIYF
TRBV19	TRBD1	-	TRBJ1-2	TGTGCCAGTAGTTACGACAGGGACTATGGCTACACCTTC	CASSYDRDYGYTF
TRBV27	-	-	TRBJ2-2	TGTGCCAGCAGTTTAGGAGGGATAAACACCGGGGAGCTGTTTTTT	CASSLGGINTGELFF
TRBV5-1	TRBD2	-	TRBJ2-3	TGCGCCAGCAGCTTGGCCGGACTAGCGGGATCGAATACGCAGTATTTT	CASSLAGLAGSNTQYF
TRBV11-3	TRBD2	-	TRBJ2-1	TGTGCCAGCAGCTCGGGACGGGAGGGAAGCGAGCAGTTCTTC	CASSSGREGSEQFF
TRBV6-5	-	-	TRBJ2-1	TGTGCCAGCAGTTACTCTAGAAATGAGCAGTTCTTC	CASSYSRNEQFF
TRBV19	TRBD1	-	TRBJ1-1	TGTGCCAGTAGTATCGGACAGGGAGGGTTTGGTGAAGCTTTCTTT	CASSIGQGGFGEAFF
TRBV6-5	-	-	TRBJ2-1	TGTGCCAGCAGTTCCAACGACATGATCTCCTACAATGAGCAGTTCTTC	CASSSNDMISYNEQFF